Below, one T cell receptor (beta chain) is given with its context. This sample stems from a study of glioma-infiltrating T cells after dendritic cell vaccination. Whole-study context: Dendritic cells derived from monocytes and pulsed with autologous tumor lysate formed the vaccine.

PBMC were collected before vaccination, two weeks after the third vaccination, and at progression. The immunoSEQ assay amplified TCRB CDR3 from up to 2 ug DNA. The protocol was immunoSEQ multiplex PCR, while the TCRdb copy is restricted to in-frame clones and leaves out a portion. The table includes more than 95,000 clones, roughly 80% detected once. The V gene end was trimmed by 6 bases and the J gene end by 11 bases; junction bases not matched to a gene: 9. The CDR3 is made up of 14 amino acids. Germline V gene data show CDR1 as SGHTA and CDR2 as FQGNSA. The sequences come from blood, collected before dendritic cell vaccination. The chain recombines TRBV7-2 with TRBJ1-6; TRBD1 matches 8 bases. The receptor was derived from a human donor with glioblastoma. This CDR3 is CASRTGDPATPLHF. The CDR3 coding sequence is TGTGCCAGCAGGACAGGGGACCCCGCGACACCCCTCCACTTT.